Below, 20 T cell receptor beta chains from the same sample are listed, as sequenced in a study of blood T cell repertoires in COVID-19. The protocol was immunoSEQ multiplex PCR, while the TCRdb copy is restricted to in-frame clones and leaves out a portion. The sample lists roughly 180,000 clones, about four fifths seen once, with 9.5% to 12% in the top ten. Sequencing used peripheral blood. These receptors were taken from a woman between 40 and 50 years old with COVID-19, enrolled during active disease.

V gene TRBV2 combines with J gene TRBJ2-4; D possibly corresponds to TRBD2 (5 bases). The V end was cut by 8 bases, the J end by 0 bases, with 5 bases between. This CDR3 has 12 amino acids. Germline V gives CDR1 SNHLY, CDR2 FYNNEI. CDR3 bases: TGTGCCAGCGGACTAGCCAAAAACATTCAGTACTTC. Its protein product is CASGLAKNIQYF.

This clone appeared once. This chain links TRBV6-5 with TRBJ2-5; 7 bases align to TRBD1. J lost 4 bases, V lost 6 bases, and 5 bases had no gene match. The CDR3 covers 13 residues. The germline CDR1 and CDR2 sequences are MNHEY and SVGAGI. The CDR3 sequence: CASRLSGGETQYF. In DNA, the CDR3 is TGTGCCAGCAGATTGTCAGGGGGAGAGACCCAGTACTTC.

The chain employs TRBV6-2 or TRBV6-3 and TRBJ1-2, with D perhaps TRBD1 (6 bases). V was clipped by 0 bases and J by 4 bases, with 12 bases between them. From germline, CDR1 is MNHEY and CDR2 SVGEGT. The CDR3 runs 15 residues. The CDR3 nucleotides read TGTGCCAGCAGTTACTCACAGGGAGTAGGCTATGGCTACACCTTC. The encoded protein is CASSYSQGVGYGYTF.

The V call is TRBV5-4, the J call TRBJ2-7; D remains unclear. V lost 5 bases, J lost 5 bases, and 14 bases lay in between. CDR3 size: 13 residues. Germline CDR1 reads SGHNT; CDR2 reads YYREEE (reference sequence). This CDR3 reads CASRPFWLHEQYF. Written as DNA, the CDR3 is TGTGCCAGCAGGCCCTTTTGGCTCCACGAGCAGTACTTC.

This clone was recorded a few times. The sample has other DNA sequences that encode this CDR3 too. This rearrangement joins TRBV6-5 to TRBJ1-2; weak D call: TRBD1 (6 bases). Germline loops: CDR1 MNHEY, CDR2 SVGAGI. V was cut by 5 bases and J by 2 bases, with 6 bases left in between. The CDR3 is 12 amino acids. CDR3 nucleotide sequence: TGTGCCAGCAGTCAGGGGAACTATGGCTACACCTTC. The encoded protein is CASSQGNYGYTF.

CDR3 coding DNA: TGTGCCAGCAGCTTCCGGACAGTTAATTCACCCCTCCACTTT. This translates into CASSFRTVNSPLHF. J is TRBJ1-6 and V is TRBV11-2; D is perhaps TRBD1 (6 bases). The CDR3 consists of 14 residues. Germline CDR1 reads SGHAT; CDR2 reads FQNNGV. V was shortened by 3 bases and J by 6 bases, with 9 bases between the two germline ends. Based on the CDR3 plus reference TRBV11-2 and TRBJ1-6, the full variable domain is EAGVAQSPRYKIIEKRQSVAFWCNPISGHATLYWYQQILGQGPKLLIQFQNNGVVDDSQLPKDRFSAERLKGVDSTLKIQPAKLEDSAVYLCASSFRTVNSPLHFGNGTRLTVT.

The gene calls are TRBV27 and TRBJ2-5; the match to TRBD2 covers 7 bases. CDR1 MNHEY and CDR2 SMNVEV come from the germline V gene (reference sequence). The V and J ends lost 6 bases and 4 bases, in that order; junction bases with no gene match: 14. The CDR3 loop spans 16 amino acids. CDR3 region: CASSPFPYPGGETQYF. In DNA, the CDR3 is TGTGCCAGCAGCCCCTTTCCCTATCCGGGAGGAGAGACCCAGTACTTC.

The gene calls are TRBV7-9 and TRBJ2-7; D remains ambiguous. Germline V lookup: CDR1 SEHNR, CDR2 FQNEAQ (reference sequence). CDR3 length equals 15 residues. Trimming took 4 bases from V and 1 from J, leaving 14 bases between them. This chain's CDR3 is CASSSLTLPSYEQYF. CDR3 DNA: TGTGCCAGCAGCTCCCTGACACTGCCTTCCTACGAGCAGTACTTC.

The chain combines TRBV20-1 with TRBJ2-5, with D unclear. The V end was cut by 4 bases, the J end by 2 bases, with 5 bases between. The germline V gene encodes CDR1 DFQATT and CDR2 SNEGSKA (reference sequence). The CDR3 contains 11 residues. CDR3: CSATGQETQYF. The CDR3, as DNA: TGCAGTGCTACCGGGCAAGAGACCCAGTACTTC.

The rearrangement uses TRBV5-1 and TRBJ2-5; no reliable D call. Germline-derived CDR1 and CDR2 are SGHRS and YFSETQ. V shed 0 bases and J shed 2 bases, with 8 bases lying between them. The CDR3 is 14 amino acids. For the CDR3, the DNA is TGCGCCAGCAGCTTGGGGCTGCCGCAAGAGACCCAGTACTTC. This translates into CASSLGLPQETQYF.

The CDR3 sequence: CASSLTGQNNYNEQFF. In DNA, the CDR3 is TGTGCCAGCAGCTTAACGGGACAGAACAACTACAATGAGCAGTTCTTC. The chain recombines TRBV7-3 with TRBJ2-1; TRBD1 matches 7 bases. The junction had 5 bases not matched to a gene; V was cut back by 0 bases and J by 3 bases. In germline, CDR1 is SGHTA, CDR2 FQGTGA. The CDR3 contains 16 residues.

The chain uses TRBV7-3 and TRBJ2-3; tentative D call: TRBD2 (5 bases). The CDR3 loop spans 16 amino acids. Germline assignment: CDR1 SGHTA and CDR2 FQGTGA. Trimming cost V 0 bases and J 5 bases, with 15 bases left between them. The CDR3 DNA follows: TGTGCCAGCAGCTTAACGACTACCCTGGGTGGAGATACGCAGTATTTT. Protein: CASSLTTTLGGDTQYF.

The chain recombines TRBV29-1 with TRBJ2-1; TRBD2 matches at 8 bases. The V and J ends lost 0 bases and 12 bases, in that order; junction bases with no gene match: 4. This CDR3 contains 12 residues. Germline CDR1 reads SQVTM; CDR2 reads ANQGSEA. In DNA form, the CDR3 reads TGCAGCGTTGAAGACATAAGCGGGGGGCAGTTCTTC. Translated, it gives CSVEDISGGQFF.

The V and J genes are TRBV10-3 and TRBJ2-2; 8 positions match TRBD1. Germline CDR1 reads ENHRY; CDR2 reads SYGVKD. Trimming at V came to 5 bases and at J to 4 bases, leaving 6 bases not matched to a gene. The CDR3 is made up of 15 amino acids. The CDR3 reads CAISWDRRGTGELFF. The CDR3 bases are TGTGCCATCAGTTGGGACAGGAGGGGCACCGGGGAGCTGTTTTTT.

The chain uses TRBV5-1 and TRBJ1-4; D uncertain. CDR1 SGHRS and CDR2 YFSETQ come from the germline V gene. With 0 bases removed from V and 6 bases from J, the gap between germline ends came to 12 bases. This CDR3 spans 15 amino acids. The CDR3 reads CASSLVPGSYEKLFF. The CDR3, as DNA: TGCGCCAGCAGCTTGGTACCGGGGAGTTATGAAAAACTGTTTTTT.

The rearrangement uses TRBV27 and TRBJ2-7, with TRBD1 matching 9 bases. CDR3 length equals 15 residues. The germline V gene encodes CDR1 MNHEY and CDR2 SMNVEV (reference sequence). The V segment lost 5 bases and the J segment 3 bases; nucleotides outside the gene matches: 8. CDR3: CASSKTGGEGYEQYF. The CDR3 nucleotides read TGTGCCAGCAGTAAAACAGGGGGCGAGGGCTACGAGCAGTACTTC.

The J gene is TRBJ1-2, the V gene TRBV29-1, with 9 bases matching TRBD1. Per the germline V gene, CDR1 is SQVTM and CDR2 is ANQGSEA. Trimming removed 7 bases from V and 3 bases from J; junction bases left unmatched: 3. The CDR3 has 12 amino acids. The CDR3 nucleotides read TGCAGCGCGCGGACAGGGGACTATGGCTACACCTTC. It specifies CSARTGDYGYTF.

This chain uses TRBV19 with TRBJ1-1; D remains unclear. CDR3 length equals 13 residues. CDR1 is LNHDA, CDR2 SQIVND, per germline (reference sequence). Deletions cut 6 bases from V and 2 bases from J, with 10 bases between. CDR3 coding DNA: TGTGCCAGTAGACCCCGGGGTAACACTGAAGCTTTCTTT. Its translation is CASRPRGNTEAFF.

The chain combines TRBV5-4 with TRBJ2-1, with a possible D match to TRBD2 (7 bases). The ends were cut back, 4 bases at V and 7 bases at J, with 15 bases in the middle. The CDR3 spans 14 residues. Germline CDR1 SGHNT, CDR2 YYREEE (reference sequence). The CDR3 DNA follows: TGTGCCAGCAGCGGGGGGGCCGATTTGAATGAGCAGTTCTTC. Protein sequence: CASSGGADLNEQFF.

V usage is TRBV9 and J usage is TRBJ2-5; 9 bases match TRBD1. Germline CDR1 is SGDLS and CDR2 is YYNGEE. This CDR3 contains 15 residues. The V and J ends lost 8 bases and 5 bases, in that order; junction bases with no gene match: 13. CDR3 DNA sequence: TGTGCCAGTCAACCCGGGACAGGGATAGGGGAGACCCAGTACTTC. Translation gives CASQPGTGIGETQYF.